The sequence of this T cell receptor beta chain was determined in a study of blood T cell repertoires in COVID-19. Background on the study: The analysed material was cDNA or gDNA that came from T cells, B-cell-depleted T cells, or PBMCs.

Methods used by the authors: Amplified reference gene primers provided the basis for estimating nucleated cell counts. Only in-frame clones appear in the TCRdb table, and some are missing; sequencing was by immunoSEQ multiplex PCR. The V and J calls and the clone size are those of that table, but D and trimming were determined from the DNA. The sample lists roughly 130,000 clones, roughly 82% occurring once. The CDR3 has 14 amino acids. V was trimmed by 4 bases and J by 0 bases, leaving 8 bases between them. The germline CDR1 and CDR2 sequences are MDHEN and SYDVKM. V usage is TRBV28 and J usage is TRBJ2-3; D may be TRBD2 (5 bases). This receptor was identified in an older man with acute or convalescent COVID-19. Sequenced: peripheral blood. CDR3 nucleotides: TGTGCCAGCAGTTATGGGAGTAGCACAGATACGCAGTATTTT. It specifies CASSYGSSTDTQYF.